This TCR beta chain was recovered during a study of T-cell reconstitution after alpha-beta-depleted transplantation in children. Unique molecular identifiers featured in how the TCRbeta library was prepared. TCRdb re-called the PCR reads through MiXCR, storing one row per CDR3 protein. The sample has 700,000 to 950,000 distinct CDR3 sequences, about 16% seen once. This receptor was obtained from a male patient aged 5 to 17 who had a stem cell transplant for acute lymphoblastic leukemia, so the T cells may come from the graft donor. Sequencing used PBMCs, mostly from graft donor cells, obtained 360 days after TCRalphabeta/CD19-depleted stem cell transplant.

The CDR3 reads CSVLSASYEQYF. As DNA, the CDR3 is TGCAGCGTCCTCAGCGCGTCCTACGAGCAGTACTTC. V is TRBV29-1 and J is TRBJ2-7, with D unclear. Germline V gene data show CDR1 as SQVTM and CDR2 as ANQGSEA. CDR3 length equals 12 residues. The V gene lost 6 bases and the J gene lost 1 base, with 10 bases spanning the gap.